This record covers a single T cell receptor (beta chain). The time point denotes: after dendritic cell vaccination, including at tumor progression/relapse. Only patients with spare fresh-frozen tumor and over two years of follow-up were included. Germline trimming cut 4 bases from V and 8 bases from J; bases unmatched to any gene: 17. There are 16 residues in the CDR3. Germline-derived CDR1 and CDR2 are SGHNT and YYREEE (reference sequence). These data come from a study of glioma-infiltrating T cells after dendritic cell vaccination. Study information: Patients had newly diagnosed or recurrent glioblastoma and received dendritic cell vaccines. Autologous tumor lysate was loaded overnight onto monocyte-derived dendritic cells grown approximately seven days with IL-4 and GM-CSF.

Measured with immunoSEQ multiplex PCR; TCRdb has only the in-frame clones, and not every one. The data show 70,000 to 100,000 clones, with 75% to 90% seen just once and approximately 6.6% held by the top ten. The sequencing used blood, collected after dendritic cell vaccination. The chain uses TRBV5-4 and TRBJ1-1; 7 positions agree with TRBD1. This sequence originates from a human donor with glioblastoma. CDR3: CASSKAGTANELEAFF. DNA for the CDR3: TGTGCCAGCAGCAAAGCTGGGACAGCAAACGAGTTGGAAGCTTTCTTT.